Below are 16 T cell receptor beta chains sequenced from a single sample in a study of blood T cell repertoires in COVID-19. The assay was immunoSEQ multiplex PCR, and TCRdb's table has in-frame clones only and misses some. The data show 350,000 to 450,000 clones, 75% to 90% seen once. Sequencing was done on a sample of peripheral blood. The receptor set was obtained from a young woman with acute or convalescent COVID-19.

The chain uses TRBV12-3 or TRBV12-4 and TRBJ1-2, with 8 bases matching TRBD1. The CDR3 spans 13 residues. V lost 5 bases and J lost 4; bases outside the gene matches: 3. The CDR3 sequence: CASSGTGPYGYTF. In nucleotides, the CDR3 is TGTGCCAGCAGTGGGACAGGACCCTATGGCTACACCTTC.

The chain employs TRBV15 and TRBJ1-4; 7 nucleotides agree with TRBD1. Germline trimming cut 5 bases from V and 8 bases from J; bases unmatched to any gene: 14. The germline gives CDR1 LNHNV, CDR2 YYDKDF (reference sequence). This CDR3 comprises 16 residues. In nucleotides, the CDR3 is TGTGCCACCAGCCTGGAGCGACAGGGTTGGGGGGAAAAACTGTTTTTT. Encoded protein: CATSLERQGWGEKLFF. Using reference TRBV15 and TRBJ1-4 for the parts outside the CDR3, the full variable domain is DAMVIQNPRYQVTQFGKPVTLSCSQTLNHNVMYWYQQKSSQAPKLLFHYYDKDFNNEADTPDNFQSRRPNTSFCFLDIRSPGLGDTAMYLCATSLERQGWGEKLFFGSGTQLSVL.

This chain connects TRBV7-9 to TRBJ1-1; D unclear. Germline V gene sequence: CDR1 SEHNR, CDR2 FQNEAQ (reference sequence). There are 12 residues in the CDR3. Trimming took off 5 bases at V and 7 bases at J, with 11 bases between the two ends. The CDR3 reads CASSQGGFEAFF. The CDR3, as DNA: TGTGCCAGCAGCCAAGGAGGGTTTGAAGCTTTCTTT.

V and J are TRBV30 and TRBJ1-1; D unresolved. CDR1 is GTSNPN, CDR2 SVGIG, per germline (reference sequence). This CDR3 comprises 14 residues. Trimming removed 0 bases from V and 8 bases from J, with 16 bases in between. The CDR3 is CAWSVPPRDTEAFF. The DNA for the CDR3 is TGTGCCTGGAGTGTCCCTCCTCGGGATACGGAAGCTTTCTTT.

The V and J genes are TRBV29-1 and TRBJ1-2, with D perhaps TRBD1 (5 bases). This CDR3 spans 14 amino acids. The germline CDR1 and CDR2 sequences are SQVTM and ANQGSEA. V was trimmed by 7 bases and J by 7 bases, leaving 22 bases between them. CDR3 region: CSADVGGRVPGYTF. In DNA, the CDR3 is TGCAGCGCTGACGTCGGTGGCAGGGTCCCTGGCTACACCTTC.

The chain links TRBV29-1 to TRBJ1-2; D ambiguous. V lost 0 bases, J lost 7 bases, and 12 bases lay in between. CDR1 and CDR2 (germline): SQVTM, ANQGSEA. The CDR3 is 13 amino acids. This chain's CDR3 is CSVEEFGRLGYTF. DNA for the CDR3: TGCAGCGTTGAAGAGTTCGGCAGGCTTGGCTACACCTTC.

The CDR3 loop reads CASSQVGTNLYNEQFF. The DNA of the CDR3 is TGTGCCAGCAGCCAAGTAGGGACTAACCTGTACAATGAGCAGTTCTTC. V usage is TRBV3-1 (or the pseudogene TRBV3-2) and J usage is TRBJ2-1, with TRBD2 matching 7 bases. CDR1 LGHDT and CDR2 YNNKEL come from the germline V gene (reference sequence). Unmatched junction bases numbered 7, after V lost 1 base and J lost 4 bases. The CDR3 covers 16 residues.

In its sample, this clone was seen once. This sequence joins TRBV5-4 and TRBJ1-2; 7 bases agree with TRBD1. Germline loops: CDR1 SGHNT, CDR2 YYREEE (reference sequence). V shed 4 bases, J shed 4 bases, and the junction held 7 bases outside the gene matches. CDR3 length: 14 residues. Here the CDR3 reads CASSPGGVSYGYTF. The DNA for the CDR3 is TGTGCCAGCAGCCCAGGGGGAGTAAGCTATGGCTACACCTTC.

This clone appeared once. The chain recombines TRBV28 with TRBJ2-7; perhaps TRBD1 as D (6 bases). Germline lookup yields CDR1 MDHEN and CDR2 SYDVKM. The CDR3 covers 13 residues. Trimming cost V 5 bases and J 3 bases, with 11 bases left between them. The CDR3 here is CASSPTGHYEQYF. DNA of the CDR3: TGTGCCAGCAGTCCCACGGGACACTACGAGCAGTACTTC.

The chain is built from TRBV19 and TRBJ1-1, with 7 positions matching TRBD1. This CDR3 contains 15 residues. V lost 5 bases to trimming and J lost 5 bases; unmatched junction nucleotides: 11. CDR1 and CDR2 (germline): LNHDA, SQIVND (reference sequence). DNA for the CDR3: TGTGCCAGTAGTCCGGACAGGACGGTGAGGACTGAAGCTTTCTTT. Translating it yields CASSPDRTVRTEAFF.

This clone was seen a handful of times. The chain links TRBV2 to TRBJ1-5; D possibly corresponds to TRBD1 (5 bases). Trimming stripped 8 bases from V and 11 bases from J, with 13 bases between. The germline V gene encodes CDR1 SNHLY and CDR2 FYNNEI. This CDR3 region has 11 residues. The CDR3 spells CASDSKGTQHF. CDR3 nucleotides: TGTGCCAGCGATTCAAAGGGGACCCAGCATTTT.

This chain connects TRBV15 to TRBJ2-7; the D gene is possibly TRBD2 (5 bases). Trimming took 1 base from V and 0 from J, leaving 10 bases between them. The CDR3 sequence is 15 residues long. CDR1 LNHNV and CDR2 YYDKDF come from the germline V gene (reference sequence). CDR3 DNA: TGTGCCACCAGCAGAGGGTTTGGGAGCTCCTACGAGCAGTACTTC. Translation: CATSRGFGSSYEQYF.

V and J are TRBV13 and TRBJ2-5; possibly TRBD1 for D (5 bases). The CDR3 consists of 13 residues. Trimming took off 5 bases at V and 1 base at J, with 8 bases between the two ends. In germline, CDR1 is PRHDT, CDR2 FYEKMQ (reference sequence). The CDR3 is CASSNDSQETQYF. The CDR3 DNA reads as TGTGCCAGCAGCAACGACAGCCAAGAGACCCAGTACTTC.

J is TRBJ2-7 and V is TRBV5-1; D is perhaps TRBD1 (6 bases). CDR1 and CDR2 (germline): SGHRS, YFSETQ. Trimming removed 3 bases at V and 3 bases at J, with 19 bases between. There are 16 residues in the CDR3. The CDR3 loop is CASSSSPGETYYEQYF. The CDR3 coding sequence is TGCGCCAGCAGCTCGTCCCCAGGGGAGACCTACTACGAGCAGTACTTC.

The chain carries TRBV10-3 and TRBJ1-3; perhaps TRBD1 as D (5 bases). Germline assignment: CDR1 ENHRY and CDR2 SYGVKD. With 3 bases removed from V and 4 bases from J, the gap between germline ends came to 13 bases. This CDR3 has 15 amino acids. In nucleotides, the CDR3 is TGTGCCATCAGTGAAAACAGGCGGGGAGGAAACACCATATATTTT. It yields the protein CAISENRRGGNTIYF.

The chain carries TRBV30 and TRBJ1-1, with 7 bases lining up with TRBD1. The germline V gene encodes CDR1 GTSNPN and CDR2 SVGIG (reference sequence). The CDR3 runs to 14 residues. V shed 4 bases, J shed 0 bases, and the junction held 5 bases outside the gene matches. CDR3 DNA: TGTGCCTGGACCGCCGGGACAGTGAACACTGAAGCTTTCTTT. Translation gives CAWTAGTVNTEAFF.